The 9 T cell receptor beta chains below come from one sample, sequenced in a study of OX40 agonist ivuxolimab in advanced cancers. Measured with immunoSEQ multiplex PCR; TCRdb has only the in-frame clones, and not every one. The sample holds approximately 18,000 clones, approximately 80% seen once. The sequencing here drew on CD4+ or CD8+ T cells sorted from blood, taken in a trial of the OX40 agonist ivuxolimab. These receptors came from an adult with an advanced solid tumor such as melanoma, head and neck, liver or kidney cancer.

V and J are TRBV13 and TRBJ2-3; TRBD2 aligns across 10 bases. V lost 11 bases and J lost 4; bases outside the gene matches: 15. This CDR3 contains 16 residues. The V gene's germline CDR1 is PRHDT and CDR2 FYEKMQ (reference sequence). The CDR3 DNA reads as TGTGCCGGCGGGGCTAGCGGGGGCCGAGACCCAGATACGCAGTATTTT. It translates to CAGGASGGRDPDTQYF.

The V gene is TRBV9, the J gene TRBJ1-1; unclear D gene. Germline CDR1 is SGDLS and CDR2 is YYNGEE. The CDR3 sequence is 13 residues long. V lost 4 bases and J 1 base, leaving 8 bases between the germline ends. The CDR3 protein is CASSQMENTEAFF. The CDR3 region has the DNA TGTGCCAGCAGCCAAATGGAGAACACTGAAGCTTTCTTT.

This clone was detected a few times. The V gene is TRBV4-2, the J gene TRBJ2-7; TRBD2 is a possible D gene (6 bases). Trimming took 0 bases from V and 3 from J, leaving 15 bases between them. This CDR3 has 16 residues. Per germline, CDR1 LGHNA and CDR2 YNFKEQ. Here the CDR3 DNA reads TGTGCCAGCAGCCAAGATAGGCCGGGAGCCCTCTACGAGCAGTACTTC. Protein product: CASSQDRPGALYEQYF.

The gene calls are TRBV5-6 and TRBJ1-6; the D is unclear. The CDR3 loop spans 14 amino acids. Per the germline V gene, CDR1 is SGHDT and CDR2 is YYEEEE. V was cut by 0 bases and J by 3 bases, with 4 bases left in between. CDR3 DNA: TGTGCCAGCAGCTTGGACGGCTATAATTCACCCCTCCACTTT. Translating gives CASSLDGYNSPLHF.

The CDR3 loop reads CASSETSGGTDTQYF. For the CDR3, the DNA is TGTGCCAGCAGTGAGACTAGCGGGGGGACAGATACGCAGTATTTT. V and J are TRBV6-4 and TRBJ2-3; 13 nucleotides match TRBD2. Trimming took 3 bases from V and 3 from J; bases not matched to a gene: 0. This CDR3 region has 15 residues. Germline-derived CDR1 and CDR2 are MRHNA and SNTAGT.

The genes are TRBV11-2 and TRBJ1-2; D call uncertain. The V end was cut by 5 bases, the J end by 1 base, with 11 bases between. Germline CDR1 SGHAT, CDR2 FQNNGV. This CDR3 region has 14 residues. The CDR3 DNA is TGTGCCAGCAGCCAAGTAGGAGATAACTATGGCTACACCTTC. Translating it yields CASSQVGDNYGYTF.

The genes are TRBV16 and TRBJ2-7; possibly TRBD1 for D (5 bases). This CDR3 has 12 amino acids. Germline V gives CDR1 KGHSY, CDR2 FQNENV. V lost 4 bases to trimming and J lost 4 bases, with 8 bases between them. The CDR3: CASSPRGYEQYF. In DNA, the CDR3 is TGTGCCAGCAGCCCTAGGGGTTACGAGCAGTACTTC. Full variable domain (rest looked up from reference TRBV16 and TRBJ2-7): GEEVAQTPKHLVRGEGQKAKLYCAPIKGHSYVFWYQQVLKNEFKFLISFQNENVFDETGMPKERFSAKCLPNSPCSLEIQATKLEDSAVYFCASSPRGYEQYFGPGTRLTVT.

This clone was observed a few times. The V gene is TRBV9, the J gene TRBJ2-5, with D possibly being TRBD2 (5 bases). CDR3 size: 14 residues. V lost 4 bases to trimming and J lost 0 bases, with 10 bases between them. Germline V gives CDR1 SGDLS, CDR2 YYNGEE. CDR3 coding DNA: TGTGCCAGCAGCCCCAGGACTCACCAAGAGACCCAGTACTTC. It is translated as CASSPRTHQETQYF.

As for this clone: Other DNA sequences within the sample encode an identical CDR3. This chain joins TRBV11-1 and TRBJ2-7; D unresolved. CDR3 length: 14 residues. Trimming took 2 bases from V and 3 from J, leaving 11 bases between them. The germline V gene has CDR1 SGHAT and CDR2 FQDESV (reference sequence). The CDR3 sequence is CASSLRGNHYEQYF. In DNA, the CDR3 is TGTGCCAGCAGCTTACGTGGAAACCACTACGAGCAGTACTTC.